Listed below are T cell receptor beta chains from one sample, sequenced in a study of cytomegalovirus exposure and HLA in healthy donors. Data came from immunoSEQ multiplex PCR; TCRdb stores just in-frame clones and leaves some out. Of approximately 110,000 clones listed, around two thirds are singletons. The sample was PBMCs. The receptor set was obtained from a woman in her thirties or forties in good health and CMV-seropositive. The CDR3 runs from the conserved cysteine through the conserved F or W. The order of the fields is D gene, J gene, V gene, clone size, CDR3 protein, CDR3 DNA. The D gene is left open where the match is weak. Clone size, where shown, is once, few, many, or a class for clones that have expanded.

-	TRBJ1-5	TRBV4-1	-	CASSQGQYNQPQHF	TGCGCCAGCAGCCAAGGACAGTACAATCAGCCCCAGCATTTT
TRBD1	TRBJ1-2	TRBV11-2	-	CASSTGTGGYYGYTF	TGTGCCAGCAGCACAGGGACAGGGGGCTACTATGGCTACACCTTC
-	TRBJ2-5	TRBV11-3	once	CASSLNRVETQYF	TGTGCCAGCAGCTTAAACAGGGTAGAGACCCAGTACTTC
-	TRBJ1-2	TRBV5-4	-	CASSQNGAAYGYTF	TGTGCCAGCAGCCAGAACGGAGCTGCCTATGGCTACACCTTC
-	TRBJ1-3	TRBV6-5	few	CASSYSLAIGNTIYF	TGTGCCAGCAGTTACTCGTTGGCAATTGGAAACACCATATATTTT
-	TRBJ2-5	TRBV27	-	CASSPQRGETQYF	TGTGCCAGCAGTCCGCAAAGGGGAGAGACCCAGTACTTC
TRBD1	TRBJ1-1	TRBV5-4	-	CASSLSRGTDASEAFF	TGTGCCAGCAGCCTCTCCCGGGGGACAGACGCATCTGAAGCTTTCTTT
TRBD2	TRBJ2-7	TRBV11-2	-	CASSDLLAGAHEQYF	TGTGCCAGCAGTGACTTACTAGCGGGGGCCCACGAGCAGTACTTC
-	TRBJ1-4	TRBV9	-	CASGRDLAEPKLFF	TGTGCCAGCGGAAGGGACTTGGCGGAACCAAAACTGTTTTTT
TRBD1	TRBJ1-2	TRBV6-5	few	CASSYSDRGGYTF	TGTGCCAGCAGTTACAGTGACAGGGGCGGCTACACCTTC
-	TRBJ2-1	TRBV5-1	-	CASSLGVFNEQFF	TGCGCCAGCAGCTTGGGAGTCTTCAATGAGCAGTTCTTC
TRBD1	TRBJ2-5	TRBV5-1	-	CASSRLTGLGETQYF	TGCGCCAGCAGCAGATTGACAGGGCTTGGAGAGACCCAGTACTTC
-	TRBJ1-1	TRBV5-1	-	CASSSQENTEAFF	TGCGCCAGCAGCTCACAGGAGAACACTGAAGCTTTCTTT
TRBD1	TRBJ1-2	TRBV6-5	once	CASKSGTGDYGYTF	TGTGCCAGCAAAAGCGGGACAGGGGACTATGGCTACACCTTC
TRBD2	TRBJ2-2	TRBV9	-	CASGRGATGELFF	TGTGCCAGCGGGCGGGGGGCCACCGGGGAGCTGTTTTTT
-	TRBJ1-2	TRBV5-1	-	CASSRIQPPGAGYTF	TGCGCCAGCAGCAGAATACAACCCCCAGGGGCTGGCTACACCTTC
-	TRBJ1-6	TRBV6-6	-	CASRQQVYSYNSPLHF	TGTGCCAGCAGGCAACAGGTCTACTCCTATAATTCACCCCTCCACTTT
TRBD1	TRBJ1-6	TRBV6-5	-	CASSAPGQGNSPLHF	TGTGCCAGCAGTGCCCCGGGACAGGGAAATTCACCCCTCCACTTT
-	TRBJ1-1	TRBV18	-	CASSPLGGNTEAFF	TGTGCCAGCTCACCCCTAGGGGGTAACACTGAAGCTTTCTTT
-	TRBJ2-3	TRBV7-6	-	CASSLTSSTDTQYF	TGTGCCAGCAGCTTAACTTCTAGCACAGATACGCAGTATTTT
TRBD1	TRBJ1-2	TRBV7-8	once	CASSKGQSYGYTF	TGTGCCAGCAGCAAGGGACAGAGCTATGGCTACACCTTC
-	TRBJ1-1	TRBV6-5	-	CASTMGRDTAFF	TGTGCCAGCACCATGGGGAGGGATACGGCTTTCTTT
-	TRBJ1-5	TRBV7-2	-	CASSLGQFRNQPQHF	TGTGCCAGCAGCTTAGGACAGTTTCGTAATCAGCCCCAGCATTTT